This is a list of T cell receptor beta chains from one sample in a study of blood T cell repertoires in COVID-19. The assay was immunoSEQ multiplex PCR, and TCRdb's table has in-frame clones only and misses some. The sample yields around 300,000 clones, about 86% seen once. Material: peripheral blood. The receptor set was obtained from a young man with active or convalescent COVID-19. CDR3s include the opening cysteine and the closing phenylalanine or tryptophan. The D gene is left open where the match is weak. Size values are once, few and many counts, or a class for expanded clones, and some rows have none.

v_call,j_call,cdr3_length,clone_size,d_call,cdr3_aa,cdr3_nt
TRBV27,TRBJ1-3,15,-,-,CASSFGGSSGNTIYF,TGTGCCAGCAGTTTTGGGGGCAGCTCTGGAAACACCATATATTTT
TRBV7-9,TRBJ2-1,10,-,-,CARGADEQFF,TGTGCCAGAGGGGCGGACGAGCAGTTCTTC
TRBV5-6,TRBJ2-7,13,-,TRBD2,CASSLRVGRGGEF,TGTGCCAGCAGCTTGAGGGTTGGCCGGGGAGGGGAATTC
TRBV27,TRBJ2-7,16,-,-,CASNPTGAGFSYEQYF,TGTGCCAGCAATCCTACAGGGGCGGGATTCTCCTACGAGCAGTACTTC
TRBV7-9,TRBJ2-2,13,-,-,CASSLTSTGELFF,TGTGCCAGCAGCTTAACTAGCACCGGGGAGCTGTTTTTT
TRBV6-5,TRBJ2-7,13,-,-,CASSFTGSYEQYF,TGTGCCAGCAGTTTCACAGGCTCCTACGAGCAGTACTTC
TRBV9,TRBJ2-5,12,-,-,CASSEPGETQYF,TGTGCCAGCAGCGAACCGGGTGAGACCCAGTACTTC
TRBV6-5,TRBJ2-7,15,-,-,CATKGAFGEEAEQYF,TGTGCCACCAAAGGGGCGTTTGGGGAAGAGGCCGAGCAGTACTTC
TRBV11-2,TRBJ2-2,15,once,-,CASSAGTDFTGELFF,TGTGCCAGCAGCGCCGGGACTGACTTCACCGGGGAGCTGTTTTTT
TRBV7-2,TRBJ2-7,13,-,-,CASRPGNGYEQYF,TGTGCCAGCCGACCGGGGAACGGCTACGAGCAGTACTTC
TRBV9,TRBJ2-5,15,-,TRBD2,CASSPSGGALETQYF,TGTGCCAGCAGCCCCTCCGGGGGGGCATTGGAGACCCAGTACTTC
TRBV29-1,TRBJ2-1,12,-,-,CSSTGSYNEQFF,TGCAGCTCGACAGGCTCCTACAATGAGCAGTTCTTC
TRBV11-3,TRBJ2-7,12,-,-,CASSFSSYEQYF,TGTGCCAGCAGCTTTTCCTCTTACGAGCAGTACTTC
TRBV6-5,TRBJ1-2,15,-,-,CASGPGASANYGYTF,TGTGCCAGCGGACCAGGGGCCTCAGCTAACTATGGCTACACCTTC
TRBV11-2,TRBJ2-7,15,-,TRBD1,CASSLGGTGSYEQYF,TGTGCCAGCAGCTTAGGGGGGACAGGCTCCTACGAGCAGTACTTC
TRBV28,TRBJ2-2,13,-,-,CASLRSDTGELFF,TGTGCCAGTTTAAGATCGGACACCGGGGAGCTGTTTTTT
TRBV18,TRBJ1-6,13,-,-,CASLDSLNSPLHF,TGTGCCAGCTTGGACAGCCTTAATTCACCCCTCCACTTT
TRBV29-1,TRBJ1-1,14,-,-,CSVEGQARGTEAFF,TGCAGCGTTGAAGGACAGGCCAGAGGTACTGAAGCTTTCTTT
TRBV5-8,TRBJ2-1,12,-,TRBD1,CASSFRQGQQFF,TGTGCCAGCAGCTTCCGACAGGGCCAGCAGTTCTTC
TRBV7-2,TRBJ2-1,15,-,TRBD2,CASSFRGTSGAEQFF,TGTGCCAGCAGCTTCAGAGGGACTAGCGGGGCGGAGCAGTTCTTC
TRBV4-2,TRBJ2-1,15,-,TRBD2,CASRTTSGMPHEQFF,TGTGCCAGCAGAACTACTAGCGGGATGCCTCATGAGCAGTTCTTC
TRBV2,TRBJ1-4,15,few,-,CASSEGQRVQEKLFF,TGTGCCAGCAGTGAAGGGCAGAGGGTTCAGGAAAAACTGTTTTTT
TRBV28,TRBJ1-2,13,-,-,CASSLEYRGGYTF,TGTGCCAGCAGTTTAGAATATAGGGGCGGCTACACCTTC
TRBV15,TRBJ2-1,15,-,TRBD2,CATSRGLAGSNEQFF,TGTGCCACCAGCAGAGGACTAGCGGGCTCCAATGAGCAGTTCTTC
TRBV7-9,TRBJ1-4,14,once,TRBD1,CASSPGTGEEKLFF,TGTGCCAGCAGCCCCGGGACAGGGGAGGAAAAACTGTTTTTT
TRBV5-1,TRBJ1-1,16,-,TRBD1,CASSLDRQGPDTEAFF,TGCGCCAGCAGCTTGGATCGACAGGGCCCAGACACTGAAGCTTTCTTT
TRBV9,TRBJ2-1,16,-,TRBD2,CASSVLGGSTYNEQFF,TGTGCCAGCAGCGTCCTCGGCGGGAGTACCTACAATGAGCAGTTCTTC
TRBV6-5,TRBJ1-2,13,-,-,CASRQSGNYGYTF,TGTGCCAGCAGACAATCGGGGAACTATGGCTACACCTTC
TRBV10-3,TRBJ1-5,12,-,-,CASTDSNQPQHF,TGTGCCAGCACCGACTCAAATCAGCCCCAGCATTTT
TRBV7-8,TRBJ1-2,15,many,TRBD1,CASSLGTGAGYGYTF,TGTGCCAGCAGCTTAGGGACAGGGGCCGGCTATGGCTACACCTTC
TRBV7-2,TRBJ2-1,15,-,-,CASSHDYPSYNEQFF,TGTGCCAGCAGCCACGACTATCCCTCCTACAATGAGCAGTTCTTC
TRBV12-3/TRBV12-4,TRBJ1-4,13,-,-,CASKRGHLEKLFF,TGTGCCAGCAAGCGAGGGCACCTGGAAAAACTGTTTTTT
TRBV7-2,TRBJ1-1,13,-,-,CASSYTVNTEAFF,TGTGCCAGCAGCTATACGGTGAACACTGAAGCTTTCTTT
TRBV6-5,TRBJ2-7,13,-,TRBD1,CASSLGQPYEQYF,TGTGCCAGCAGCCTGGGACAGCCCTACGAGCAGTACTTC
TRBV9,TRBJ2-3,16,-,TRBD2,CASSKTSGGGTDTQYF,TGTGCCAGCAGCAAGACTAGCGGAGGGGGCACAGATACGCAGTATTTT
TRBV7-2,TRBJ2-5,12,-,-,CASSLRPETQYF,TGTGCCAGCAGCTTACGTCCAGAGACCCAGTACTTC
TRBV7-9,TRBJ2-7,16,-,TRBD2,CASSSTSGGSSYEQYF,TGTGCCAGCAGCTCGACTAGCGGGGGGTCCTCATACGAGCAGTACTTC
TRBV7-2,TRBJ2-1,17,-,TRBD1,CASSSLLGQGRINEQFF,TGTGCCAGCAGCTCTTTGTTGGGACAGGGGAGGATCAATGAGCAGTTCTTC
TRBV18,TRBJ2-2,16,-,TRBD1,CASSPRTGSGTGELFF,TGTGCCAGCTCACCACGGACAGGCTCGGGCACCGGGGAGCTGTTTTTT
TRBV4-3,TRBJ1-6,11,-,-,CASSQGGPLHF,TGCGCCAGCAGCCAAGGAGGACCCCTCCACTTT